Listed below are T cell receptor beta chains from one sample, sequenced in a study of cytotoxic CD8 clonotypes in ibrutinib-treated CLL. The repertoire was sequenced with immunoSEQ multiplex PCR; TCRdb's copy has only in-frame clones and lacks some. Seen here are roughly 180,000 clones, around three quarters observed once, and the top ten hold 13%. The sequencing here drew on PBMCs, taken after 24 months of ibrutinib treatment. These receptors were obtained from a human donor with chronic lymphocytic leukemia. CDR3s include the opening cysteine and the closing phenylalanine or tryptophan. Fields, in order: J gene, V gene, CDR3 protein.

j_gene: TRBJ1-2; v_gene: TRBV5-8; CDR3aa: CASSFFGHNYGYTF
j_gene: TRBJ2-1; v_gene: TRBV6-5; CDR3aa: CASSGMSYNEQFF
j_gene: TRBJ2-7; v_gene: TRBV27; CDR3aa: CASSFSWGYEQYF
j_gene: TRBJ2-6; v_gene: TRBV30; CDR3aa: CAIDNSGANVLTF
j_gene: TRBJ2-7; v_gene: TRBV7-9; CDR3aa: CASSLVERSYEQYF
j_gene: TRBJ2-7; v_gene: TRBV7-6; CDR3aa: CASRPGLAGDEQYF
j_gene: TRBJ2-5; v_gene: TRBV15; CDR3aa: CATSPRVGGAGETQYF
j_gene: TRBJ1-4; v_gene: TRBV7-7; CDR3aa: CASRLDNGPRATNEKLFF
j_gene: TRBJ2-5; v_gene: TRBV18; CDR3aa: CASSPFNSLETQYF
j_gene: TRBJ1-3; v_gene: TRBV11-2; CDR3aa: CASSLARSSGNTIYF
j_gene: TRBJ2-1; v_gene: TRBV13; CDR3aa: CASSLRGDEQFF
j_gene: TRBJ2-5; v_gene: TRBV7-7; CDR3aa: CASSLDQAETQYF
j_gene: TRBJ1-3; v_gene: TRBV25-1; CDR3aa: CASSDPTGPGNTIYF
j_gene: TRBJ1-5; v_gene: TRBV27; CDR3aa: CASSRGRGFGNQPQHF
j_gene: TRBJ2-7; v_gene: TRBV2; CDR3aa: CATKTEFYEQYF
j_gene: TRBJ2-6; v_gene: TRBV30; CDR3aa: CAWKGDYAYSGANVLTF
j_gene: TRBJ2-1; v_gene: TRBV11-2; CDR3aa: CASSPSDGSSYNEQFF
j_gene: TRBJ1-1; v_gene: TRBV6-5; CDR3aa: CASSPNPTNTEAFF
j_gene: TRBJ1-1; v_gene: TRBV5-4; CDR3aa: CASSLAGQGGAFF
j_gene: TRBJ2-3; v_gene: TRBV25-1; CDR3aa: CATSTDTQYF
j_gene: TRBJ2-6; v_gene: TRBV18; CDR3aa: CASSPPSSGANVLTF
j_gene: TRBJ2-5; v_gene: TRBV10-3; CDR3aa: CAIGAGGPGETQYF
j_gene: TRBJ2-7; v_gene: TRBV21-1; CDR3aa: CASSRTSGRYEQYF
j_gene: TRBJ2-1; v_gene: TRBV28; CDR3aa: CASSLLIFGRGQGNNEQFF
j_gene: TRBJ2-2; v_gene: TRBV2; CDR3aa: CASKTGLTYTGELFF
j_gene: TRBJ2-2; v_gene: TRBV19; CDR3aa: CATTIWGYGTVNTGELFF
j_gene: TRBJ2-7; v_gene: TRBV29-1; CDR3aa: CSVRGGTSYEQYF
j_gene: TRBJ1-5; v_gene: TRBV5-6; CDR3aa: CASSLAWDQPQHF
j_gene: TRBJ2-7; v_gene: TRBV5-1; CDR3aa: CASRPTSGRVYEQYF
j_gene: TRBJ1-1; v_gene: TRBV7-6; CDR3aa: CASSLRPGVNTEAFF
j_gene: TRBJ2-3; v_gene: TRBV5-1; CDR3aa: CASSPPVAGRTLSTDTQYF
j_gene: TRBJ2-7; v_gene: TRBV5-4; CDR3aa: CASSSAYEQYF
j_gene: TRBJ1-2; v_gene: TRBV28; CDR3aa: CASNSGGYGYTF
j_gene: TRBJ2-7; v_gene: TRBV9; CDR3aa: CASSVPRGVSYEQYF
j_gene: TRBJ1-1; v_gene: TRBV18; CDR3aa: CASSPIWENTEAFF
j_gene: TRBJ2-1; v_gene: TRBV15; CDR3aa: CATSRDPTNEQFF
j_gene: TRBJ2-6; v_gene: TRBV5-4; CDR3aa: CASRRQAGANVLTF
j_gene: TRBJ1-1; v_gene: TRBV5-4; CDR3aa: CASSLANSGNTEAFF
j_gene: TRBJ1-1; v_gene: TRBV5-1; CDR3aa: CASSFGQGVVTEAFF
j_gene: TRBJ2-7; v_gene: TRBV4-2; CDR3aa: CASSYWGREGYEQYF
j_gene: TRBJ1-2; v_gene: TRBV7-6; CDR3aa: CASSPRTGLGYTF
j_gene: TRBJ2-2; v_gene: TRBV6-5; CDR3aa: CASSNSGRWTGELFF
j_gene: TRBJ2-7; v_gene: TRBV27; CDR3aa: CASSFSTPTYEQYF
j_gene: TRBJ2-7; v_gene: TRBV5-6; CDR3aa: CASSTTSGSYEQYF
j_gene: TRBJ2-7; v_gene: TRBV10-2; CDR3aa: CASREDPNSYEQYF
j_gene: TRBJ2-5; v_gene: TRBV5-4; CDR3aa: CASSLRGRGSQETQYF
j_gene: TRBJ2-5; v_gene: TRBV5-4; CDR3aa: CASSLPGGRETQYF
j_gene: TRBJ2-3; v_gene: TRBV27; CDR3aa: CASRRLRAGEGTDTQYF
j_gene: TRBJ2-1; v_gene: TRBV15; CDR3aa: CATSSTRESANEQFF
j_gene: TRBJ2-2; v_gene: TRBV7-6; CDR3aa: CASSLAINTGELFF
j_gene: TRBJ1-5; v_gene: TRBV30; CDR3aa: CAWSVRGTRNQPQHF
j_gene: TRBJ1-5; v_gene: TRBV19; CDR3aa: CASSIGQRVNQPQHF
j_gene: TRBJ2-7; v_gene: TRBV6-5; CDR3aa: CASSSRTSGSDEQYF
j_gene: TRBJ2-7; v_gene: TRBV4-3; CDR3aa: CASSQGSLSGRLTYEQYF
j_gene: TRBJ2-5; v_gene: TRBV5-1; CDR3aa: CASSFDWETQYF
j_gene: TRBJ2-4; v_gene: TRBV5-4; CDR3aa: CATMDSVAKNIQYF
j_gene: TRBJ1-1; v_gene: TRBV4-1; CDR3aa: CASSQGVMNTEAFF
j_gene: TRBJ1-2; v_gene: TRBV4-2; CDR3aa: CASSQDQGMVGTGHGYTF
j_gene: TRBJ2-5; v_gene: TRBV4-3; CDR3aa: CASSQERRDFETQYF
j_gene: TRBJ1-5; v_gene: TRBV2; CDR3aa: CASSDRTLNQPQHF